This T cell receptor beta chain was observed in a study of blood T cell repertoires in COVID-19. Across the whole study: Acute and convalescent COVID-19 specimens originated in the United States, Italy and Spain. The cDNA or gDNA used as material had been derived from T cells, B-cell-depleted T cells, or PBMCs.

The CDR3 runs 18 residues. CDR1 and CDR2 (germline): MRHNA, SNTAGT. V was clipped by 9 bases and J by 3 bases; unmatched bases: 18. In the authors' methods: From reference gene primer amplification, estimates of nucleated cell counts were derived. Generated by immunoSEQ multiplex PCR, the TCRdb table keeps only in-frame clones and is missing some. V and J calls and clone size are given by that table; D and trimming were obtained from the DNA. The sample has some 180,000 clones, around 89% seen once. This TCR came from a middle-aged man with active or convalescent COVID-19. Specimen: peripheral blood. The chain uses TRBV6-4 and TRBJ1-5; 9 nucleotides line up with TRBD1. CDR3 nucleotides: TGTGCCAGGATCTCCGGGACAGGGATTAGAGAAAACAATCAGCCCCAGCATTTT. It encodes CARISGTGIRENNQPQHF.